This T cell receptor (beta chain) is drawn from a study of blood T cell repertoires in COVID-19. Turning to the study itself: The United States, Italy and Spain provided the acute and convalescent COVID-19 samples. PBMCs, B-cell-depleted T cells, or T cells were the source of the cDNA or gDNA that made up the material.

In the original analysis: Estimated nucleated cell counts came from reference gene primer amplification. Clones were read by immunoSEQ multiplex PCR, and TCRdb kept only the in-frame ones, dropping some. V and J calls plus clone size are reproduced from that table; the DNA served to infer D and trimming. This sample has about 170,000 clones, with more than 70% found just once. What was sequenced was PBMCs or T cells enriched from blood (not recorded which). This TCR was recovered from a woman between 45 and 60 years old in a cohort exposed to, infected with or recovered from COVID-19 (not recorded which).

CDR3 in DNA: TGTGCCAGCAGCCAAGGTTCCGGGACACCCAATTCACCCCTCCACTTT. Amino acid sequence: CASSQGSGTPNSPLHF. J is TRBJ1-6 and V is TRBV3-1 (or the pseudogene TRBV3-2); D is perhaps TRBD1 (6 bases). Germline V CDR1 and CDR2: LGHDT, YNNKEL (reference sequence). V lost 1 base and J 7 bases, leaving 14 bases between the germline ends. There are 16 residues in the CDR3.